Shown below are 24 T cell receptor beta chains from a single sample sequenced in a study of T cell repertoires in cytomegalovirus infection (dated by TCRdb to the late 2010s). The sample's treatment or condition, from its label and the paper: in vitro stimulation with specific CMV peptide epitopes to enrich CMV-specific T cells. These receptors have no known antigen. The instrument was an Illumina HiSeq 1500. The raw public reads went through TCRdb reprocessing: fastp at Q25, MiXCR clone calling, in-frame beta chains kept. For every CDR3 protein sequence, its rows merge into one entry that carries the most common genes and DNA. Counted in this sample were about 480,000 distinct CDR3 sequences; 33% of them appeared once. 17% of the sample goes to the ten largest clones. Material: cultured PBMCs, obtained from culture after CMV antigen stimulation. These receptor sequences come from a human donor in good health (CMV status not recorded). Some clones in this sample may be carry-over from other donors' samples.

In this sample, this clonotype turned up a few times. The chain carries TRBV12-3 or TRBV12-4 and TRBJ1-1; tentative D call: TRBD1 (5 bases). Trimming took 9 bases from V and 10 from J, leaving 24 bases between them. CDR3 length: 14 residues. In DNA, the CDR3 is TGTGCCAGGGCCCCAGAAACGGTCCCTGGGGGAGCTTTCTTT. Translated, it gives CARAPETVPGGAFF.

The rearrangement links TRBV6-2 or TRBV6-3 to TRBJ2-3; 9 nucleotides match TRBD2. The CDR3 totals 16 residues. V shed 2 bases, J shed 6 bases, and the junction held 9 bases outside the gene matches. The germline gives CDR1 MNHEY, CDR2 SVGEGT. In DNA form, the CDR3 reads TGTGCCAGCAGTTACCTTAGCGGGAGCCTCAAGGATACGCAGTATTTT. Encoded protein: CASSYLSGSLKDTQYF.

The chain combines TRBV18 with TRBJ2-7; weak D call: TRBD1 (5 bases). This CDR3 region has 14 residues. V lost 2 bases and J 4 bases, leaving 12 bases between the germline ends. From germline, CDR1 is KGHSH and CDR2 LQKENI. The CDR3 loop reads CASSPTTAIYEQYV. CDR3 sequence (DNA): TGTGCCAGCTCACCAACGACAGCAATTTACGAGCAGTACGTC.

The V call is TRBV28, the J call TRBJ1-5; no clear D. The V end lost 3 bases, the J end lost 7 bases, and 16 bases lay between the germline ends. The CDR3 is made up of 15 amino acids. Germline V gene data show CDR1 as MDHEN and CDR2 as SYDVKM. The CDR3 is CASSFSVGEGQPQHF. CDR3 in DNA: TGTGCCAGCAGTTTTTCCGTCGGGGAGGGACAGCCCCAGCATTTT.

The gene calls are TRBV4-1 and TRBJ2-1; 8 nucleotides line up with TRBD2. This CDR3 region has 16 residues. CDR1 and CDR2 from the germline V gene are MGHRA and YSYEKL. The J segment lost 6 bases and the V segment lost 2 bases, leaving 9 bases of the junction unmatched. The CDR3 nucleotides are TGCGCCAGCAGCCAAAACCCAGCGGGAGACGGCAATGAGCAGTTCTTC. Protein: CASSQNPAGDGNEQFF.

This clonotype was counted many times. The J gene is TRBJ1-2, the V gene TRBV7-8; no clear D. The CDR3 is 16 residues long. Trimming took 2 bases from V and 3 from J, leaving 16 bases between them. From germline, CDR1 is SGHVS and CDR2 FQNEAQ. CDR3 protein: CASSLQARDLYYGYTF. CDR3 bases: TGTGCCAGCAGCTTACAGGCCAGAGACCTTTACTATGGCTACACCTTC.

This clonotype was detected a few times. The chain is built from TRBV11-2 and TRBJ1-2; D unresolved. CDR1 and CDR2 from the germline V gene are SGHAT and FQNNGV. The CDR3 length is 13 residues. V was clipped by 1 base and J by 7 bases, with 10 bases between them. The CDR3 loop is CASSLGMAGGYTF. The CDR3 nucleotides are TGTGCCAGCAGCTTAGGCATGGCAGGTGGCTACACCTTC.

This clonotype was seen more than once but under ten times. The rearrangement joins TRBV4-2 to TRBJ2-1; no reliable D call. The CDR3 is 13 residues long. In germline, CDR1 is LGHNA, CDR2 YNFKEQ. V was trimmed by 0 bases and J by 4 bases, leaving 4 bases between them. The CDR3: CASSQDLYNEQFF. The CDR3 DNA reads TGTGCCAGCAGCCAAGACCTATACAATGAGCAGTTCTTC.

The chain has TRBV9 and TRBJ2-3; tentative D call: TRBD1 (7 bases). The CDR3 totals 15 residues. V was clipped by 0 bases and J by 6 bases, with 14 bases between them. The germline gives CDR1 SGDLS, CDR2 YYNGEE. The chain's CDR3 is CASSVGPGGFDTQYF. CDR3 coding DNA: TGTGCCAGCAGCGTAGGCCCAGGGGGGTTCGATACGCAGTATTTT. Together with reference TRBV9 and TRBJ2-3, the CDR3 gives the full variable domain: DSGVTQTPKHLITATGQRVTLRCSPRSGDLSVYWYQQSLDQGLQFLIQYYNGEERAKGNILERFSAQQFPDLHSELNLSSLELGDSALYFCASSVGPGGFDTQYFGPGTRLTVL.

A few counts support this clonotype. The chain carries TRBV25-1 and TRBJ1-1; D ambiguous. The CDR3 consists of 13 residues. The V gene's germline CDR1 is MGHDK and CDR2 SYGVNS. V was trimmed by 1 base and J by 8 bases, leaving 11 bases between them. The CDR3, as DNA: TGTGCCAGCAGTGAATCTGGGCCGGTCGAAGCTTTCTTT. The encoded protein is CASSESGPVEAFF.

The chain combines TRBV15 with TRBJ2-6; D is perhaps TRBD1 (6 bases). The CDR3 spans 16 residues. Trimming cost V 3 bases and J 1 base, with 10 bases left between them. CDR1 is LNHNV, CDR2 YYDKDF, per germline (reference sequence). In DNA form, the CDR3 reads TGTGCCACCAGCAGGAACAGGGTTTCTGGGGCCAACGTCCTGACTTTC. Protein product: CATSRNRVSGANVLTF.

This clonotype occurred many times. The gene calls are TRBV7-2 and TRBJ2-5; 9 nucleotides align to TRBD2. J was trimmed by 4 bases and V by 4 bases; bases with no gene match: 10. In germline, CDR1 is SGHTA, CDR2 FQGNSA. This CDR3 region has 16 residues. Here the CDR3 reads CASSSNSGSSRETQYF. CDR3 DNA: TGTGCCAGCAGCTCCAATAGCGGGAGTTCTCGAGAGACCCAGTACTTC.

V usage is TRBV11-2 and J usage is TRBJ1-4, with 8 bases matching TRBD1. This CDR3 contains 14 residues. V lost 5 bases to trimming and J lost 10 bases; unmatched junction nucleotides: 9. Germline assignment: CDR1 SGHAT and CDR2 FQNNGV. The DNA for the CDR3 is TGTGCCAGCAGCCAACGGACAGGGCGTGGAAAACTGTTTTTT. This translates into CASSQRTGRGKLFF.

The CDR3 protein is CASSFVPPMNTEAFF. The CDR3 DNA reads TGTGCCAGCAGCTTCGTACCGCCTATGAACACTGAAGCTTTCTTT. The chain carries TRBV7-2 and TRBJ1-1; no firm D call. The CDR3 has 15 amino acids. Per germline, CDR1 SGHTA and CDR2 FQGNSA. Trimming cost V 3 bases and J 0 bases, with 11 bases left between them. Together with reference TRBV7-2 and TRBJ1-1, the CDR3 gives the full variable domain: GAGVSQSPSNKVTEKGKDVELRCDPISGHTALYWYRQSLGQGLEFLIYFQGNSAPDKSGLPSDRFSAERTGGSVSTLTIQRTQQEDSAVYLCASSFVPPMNTEAFFGQGTRLTVV.

This clonotype was detected many times. The chain is built from TRBV7-6 and TRBJ2-2; D assignment may be TRBD1 or TRBD2 (5 bases each). The CDR3 covers 13 residues. Trimming cost V 4 bases and J 10 bases, with 13 bases left between them. Looked up from germline, CDR1 is SGHVS and CDR2 is FNYEAQ. This CDR3 reads CASSSERGEELFF. CDR3 sequence (DNA): TGTGCCAGCAGCTCGGAAAGGGGAGAGGAGCTGTTTTTT.

J is TRBJ2-1 and V is TRBV19, with D hard to call. Trimming left V 3 bases short and J 4 bases short, with 25 bases between. This CDR3 contains 19 residues. Germline V gene lookup returns CDR1 LNHDA and CDR2 SQIVND (reference sequence). The CDR3 spells CASSISQKIYPPPYNEQFF. Written as DNA, the CDR3 is TGTGCCAGTAGTATTTCACAGAAGATCTATCCTCCACCATACAATGAGCAGTTCTTC.

The V gene is TRBV27, the J gene TRBJ2-7; 7 bases are shared with TRBD2. After removal of 6 bases from V and 0 bases from J, the junction contained 17 bases not matched to a gene. Germline loops: CDR1 MNHEY, CDR2 SMNVEV (reference sequence). The CDR3 contains 18 residues. The CDR3 region has the DNA TGTGCCAGCAGGACCGCCGTGGTCGAGCGGGGTTACTCCTACGAGCAGTACTTC. This encodes CASRTAVVERGYSYEQYF.

The V call is TRBV29-1, the J call TRBJ2-1; TRBD2 matches at 11 bases. Looked up from germline, CDR1 is SQVTM and CDR2 is ANQGSEA. The junction had 6 bases not matched to a gene; V was cut back by 0 bases and J by 8 bases. The CDR3 loop spans 15 amino acids. Written as DNA, the CDR3 is TGCAGCGTTGAAGATAGTCTAGCGGGAGGCGATGAGCAGTTCTTC. Translating gives CSVEDSLAGGDEQFF.

The chain employs TRBV19 and TRBJ1-2, with unresolved D. Germline CDR1 and CDR2: LNHDA and SQIVND (reference sequence). Trimming shortened V by 5 bases and J by 4 bases, and 14 bases separated the two germline ends. This CDR3 spans 14 amino acids. CDR3 loop: CASSRTGFSYGYTF. The CDR3 bases are TGTGCCAGTAGTCGCACGGGTTTTTCCTATGGCTACACCTTC.

This clonotype was recorded a few times. For the CDR3, the DNA is TGTGCCAGCAAGGTCTACCAGTTAACCGGGGAGCTGTTTTTT. This sequence encodes CASKVYQLTGELFF. This chain links TRBV28 with TRBJ2-2, with D uncertain. Germline V gene lookup returns CDR1 MDHEN and CDR2 SYDVKM. V shed 7 bases and J shed 5 bases, with 14 bases lying between them. CDR3 length: 14 amino acids.

The V and J genes are TRBV18 and TRBJ1-6; D perhaps matches TRBD1 (5 bases). CDR3 length: 13 amino acids. CDR1 KGHSH and CDR2 LQKENI come from the germline V gene. V shed 3 bases and J shed 12 bases, with 12 bases lying between them. The CDR3 DNA is TGTGCCAGCTCACCCCAGGGCGGTGGACCCCTCCACTTT. It specifies CASSPQGGGPLHF.

This clonotype has just a few counts. This chain connects TRBV27 to TRBJ1-6; 7 nucleotides agree with TRBD1. CDR1 is MNHEY, CDR2 SMNVEV, per germline (reference sequence). V dropped 5 bases and J dropped 9; count of bases not matched to a gene: 10. CDR3 length: 15 amino acids. CDR3 sequence: CASSPRDSIPSPLHF. The CDR3 nucleotides are TGTGCCAGCAGTCCTCGGGACAGTATACCTTCACCCCTCCACTTT.

The rearrangement uses TRBV7-9 and TRBJ2-3; 9 bases agree with TRBD2. Germline V CDR1 and CDR2: SEHNR, FQNEAQ (reference sequence). Germline trimming cut 2 bases from V and 3 bases from J; bases unmatched to any gene: 15. The CDR3 totals 19 residues. The CDR3 here is CASSLLVAGVILGTDTQYF. The CDR3 region has the DNA TGTGCCAGCAGCTTATTGGTAGCGGGAGTCATATTGGGTACAGATACGCAGTATTTT.

This clonotype was seen a few times. The rearrangement links TRBV12-3 or TRBV12-4 to TRBJ1-3, with D possibly being TRBD1 (6 bases). With 5 bases removed from V and 2 bases from J, the gap between germline ends came to 10 bases. This CDR3 is built from 14 residues. The CDR3, as DNA: TGTGCCAGCAGTGAAACAGGGCCTGGAAACACCATATATTTT. It codes for CASSETGPGNTIYF.